This note documents a single T cell receptor beta chain sequence. In germline, CDR1 is SGHRS, CDR2 YFSETQ. CDR3 length equals 19 residues. J lost 4 bases, V lost 2 bases, and 17 bases had no gene match. The data derive from a study of blood T cell repertoires in COVID-19. Overall study: Researchers got acute and convalescent COVID-19 samples from the United States, Italy and Spain. Sample material is recorded as cDNA or gDNA derived from T cells, B-cell-depleted T cells, or PBMCs.

Per the study methods: Researchers report that nucleated cell counts were estimated from reference gene primer amplification. The data were produced by immunoSEQ multiplex PCR, yet TCRdb's version contains in-frame clones alone and is incomplete. V and J calls and clone size come straight from that table; D and trimming were deduced from the DNA. The sample includes about 95,000 clones, 70% to 85% of them seen just once. J is TRBJ2-1 and V is TRBV5-1; 8 positions agree with TRBD2. The sequenced sample consisted of peripheral blood. The origin of this receptor is a human donor in a cohort sampled during active COVID-19. In DNA form, the CDR3 reads TGCGCCAGCAGCTTCGGGCAGGGTAGCGGGATGGAAGGGTACAATGAGCAGTTCTTC. Translated: CASSFGQGSGMEGYNEQFF.